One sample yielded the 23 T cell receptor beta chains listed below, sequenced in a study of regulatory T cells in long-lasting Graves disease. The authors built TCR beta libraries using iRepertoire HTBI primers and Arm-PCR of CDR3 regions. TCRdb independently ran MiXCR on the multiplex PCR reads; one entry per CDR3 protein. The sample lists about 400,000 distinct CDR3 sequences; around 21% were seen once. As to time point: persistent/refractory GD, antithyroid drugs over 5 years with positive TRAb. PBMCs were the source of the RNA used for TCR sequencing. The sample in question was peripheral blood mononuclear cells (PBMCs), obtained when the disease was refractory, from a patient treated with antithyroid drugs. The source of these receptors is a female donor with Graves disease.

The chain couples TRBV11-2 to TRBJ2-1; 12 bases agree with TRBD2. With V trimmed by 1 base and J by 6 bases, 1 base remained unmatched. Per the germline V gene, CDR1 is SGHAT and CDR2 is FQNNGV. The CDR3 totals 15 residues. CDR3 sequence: CASSLGTSGANEQFF. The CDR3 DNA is TGTGCCAGCAGCTTAGGGACTAGCGGGGCCAATGAGCAGTTCTTC.

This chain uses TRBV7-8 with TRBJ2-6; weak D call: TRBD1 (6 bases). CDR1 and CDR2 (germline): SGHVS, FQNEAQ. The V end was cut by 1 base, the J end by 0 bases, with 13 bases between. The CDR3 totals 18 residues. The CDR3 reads CASSLVGTPSSGANVLTF. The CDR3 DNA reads TGTGCCAGCAGCTTAGTAGGGACACCTTCCTCTGGGGCCAACGTCCTGACTTTC.

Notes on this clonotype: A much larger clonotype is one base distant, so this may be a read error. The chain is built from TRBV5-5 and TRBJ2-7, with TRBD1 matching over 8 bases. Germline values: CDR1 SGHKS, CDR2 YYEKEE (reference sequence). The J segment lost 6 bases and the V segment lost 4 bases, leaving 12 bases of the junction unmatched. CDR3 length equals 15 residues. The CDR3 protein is CASSHGQGAICEQYF. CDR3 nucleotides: TGTGCCAGCAGCCATGGACAGGGAGCCATCTGCGAGCAGTACTTC.

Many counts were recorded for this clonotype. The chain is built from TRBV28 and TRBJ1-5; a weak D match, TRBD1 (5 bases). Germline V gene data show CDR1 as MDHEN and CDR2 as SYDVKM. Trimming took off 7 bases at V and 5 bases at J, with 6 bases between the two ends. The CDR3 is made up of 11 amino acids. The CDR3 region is CASKTDQPQHF. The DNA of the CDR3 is TGTGCCAGCAAGACAGATCAGCCCCAGCATTTT. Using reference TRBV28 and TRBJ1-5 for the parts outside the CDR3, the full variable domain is DVKVTQSSRYLVKRTGEKVFLECVQDMDHENMFWYRQDPGLGLRLIYFSYDVKMKEKGDIPEGYSVSREKKERFSLILESASTNQTSMYLCASKTDQPQHFGDGTRLSIL.

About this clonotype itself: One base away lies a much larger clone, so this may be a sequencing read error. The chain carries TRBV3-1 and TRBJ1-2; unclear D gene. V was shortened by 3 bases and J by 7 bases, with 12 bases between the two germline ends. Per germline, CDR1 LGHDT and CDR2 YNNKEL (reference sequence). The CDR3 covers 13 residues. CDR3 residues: CASSQGYSLGYTF. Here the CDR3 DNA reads TGTGCCAGCAGCCAGGGATACTCCCTTGGCTACACCTTC.

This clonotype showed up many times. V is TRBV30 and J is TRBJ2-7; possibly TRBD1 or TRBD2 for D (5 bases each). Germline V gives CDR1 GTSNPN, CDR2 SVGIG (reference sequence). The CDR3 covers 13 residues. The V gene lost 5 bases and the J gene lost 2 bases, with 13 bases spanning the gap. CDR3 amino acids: CAWADWGTYEQYF. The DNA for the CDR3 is TGTGCCTGGGCGGACTGGGGGACCTACGAGCAGTACTTC. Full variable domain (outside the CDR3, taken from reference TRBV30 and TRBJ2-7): SQTIHQWPATLVQPVGSPLSLECTVEGTSNPNLYWYRQAAGRGLQLLFYSVGIGQISSEVPQNLSASRPQDRQFILSSKKLLLSDSGFYLCAWADWGTYEQYFGPGTRLTVT.

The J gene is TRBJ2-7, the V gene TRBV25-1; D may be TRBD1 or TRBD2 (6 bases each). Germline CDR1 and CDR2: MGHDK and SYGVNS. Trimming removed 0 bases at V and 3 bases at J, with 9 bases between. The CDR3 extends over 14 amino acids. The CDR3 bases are TGTGCCAGCAGTGAATACGGGGGCTACTACGAGCAGTACTTC. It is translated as CASSEYGGYYEQYF.

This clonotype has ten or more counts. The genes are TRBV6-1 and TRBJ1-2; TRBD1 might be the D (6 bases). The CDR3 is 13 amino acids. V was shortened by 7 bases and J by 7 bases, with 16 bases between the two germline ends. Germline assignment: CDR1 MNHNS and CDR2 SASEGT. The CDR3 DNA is TGTGCCAGCACCCCGCAGGGGCAAAGTGGCTACACCTTC. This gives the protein CASTPQGQSGYTF.

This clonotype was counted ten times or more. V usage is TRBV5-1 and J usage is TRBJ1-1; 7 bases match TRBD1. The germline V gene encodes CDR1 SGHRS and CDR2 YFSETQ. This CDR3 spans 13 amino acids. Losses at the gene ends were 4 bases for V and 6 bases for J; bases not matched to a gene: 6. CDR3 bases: TGCGCCAGCAGCACTACAGGGGTGGCTGAAGCTTTCTTT. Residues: CASSTTGVAEAFF.

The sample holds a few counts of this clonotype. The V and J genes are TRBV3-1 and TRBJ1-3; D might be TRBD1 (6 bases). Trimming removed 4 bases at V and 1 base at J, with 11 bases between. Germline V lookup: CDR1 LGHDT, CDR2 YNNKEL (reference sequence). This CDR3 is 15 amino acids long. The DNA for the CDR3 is TGTGCCAGCAGCCGGGGGGGGCTTTCTGGAAACACCATATATTTT. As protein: CASSRGGLSGNTIYF. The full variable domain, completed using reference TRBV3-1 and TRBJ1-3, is DTAVSQTPKYLVTQMGNDKSIKCEQNLGHDTMYWYKQDSKKFLKIMFSYNNKELIINETVPNRFSPKSPDKAHLNLHINSLELGDSAVYFCASSRGGLSGNTIYFGEGSWLTVV.

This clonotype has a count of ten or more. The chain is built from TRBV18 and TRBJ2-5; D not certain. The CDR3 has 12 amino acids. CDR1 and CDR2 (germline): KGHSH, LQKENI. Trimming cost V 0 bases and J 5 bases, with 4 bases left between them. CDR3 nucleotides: TGTGCCAGCTCACCACCGAAGGAGACCCAGTACTTC. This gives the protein CASSPPKETQYF.

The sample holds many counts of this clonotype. CDR3 in DNA: TGTGCCAGCAGTCCCGGGACAGGGGATAACGAGCAGTACTTC. It yields the protein CASSPGTGDNEQYF. The chain recombines TRBV12-3 or TRBV12-4 with TRBJ2-7; 10 nucleotides line up with TRBD1. Germline trimming cut 5 bases from V and 5 bases from J; bases unmatched to any gene: 6. The CDR3 runs 14 residues.

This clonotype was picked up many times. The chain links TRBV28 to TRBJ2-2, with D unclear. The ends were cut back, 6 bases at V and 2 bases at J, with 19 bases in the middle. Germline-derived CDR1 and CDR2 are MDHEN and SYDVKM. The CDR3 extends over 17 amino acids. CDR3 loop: CASSPNSWRKNTGELFF. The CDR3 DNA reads TGTGCCAGCAGCCCTAATTCGTGGCGGAAAAACACCGGGGAGCTGTTTTTT.

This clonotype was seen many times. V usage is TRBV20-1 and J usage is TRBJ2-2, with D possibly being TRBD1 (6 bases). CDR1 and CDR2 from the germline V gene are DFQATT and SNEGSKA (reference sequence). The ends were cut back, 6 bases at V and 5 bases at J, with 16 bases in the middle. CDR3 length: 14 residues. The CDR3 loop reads CSAEGARGTGELFF. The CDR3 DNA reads TGCAGTGCCGAGGGAGCCAGGGGTACCGGGGAGCTGTTTTTT.

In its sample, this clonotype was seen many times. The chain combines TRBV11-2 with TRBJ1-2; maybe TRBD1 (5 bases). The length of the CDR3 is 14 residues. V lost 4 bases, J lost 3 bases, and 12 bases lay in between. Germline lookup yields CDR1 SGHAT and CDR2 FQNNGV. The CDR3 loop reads CASSSVGAHYGYTF. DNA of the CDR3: TGTGCCAGCAGCTCCGTTGGGGCCCACTATGGCTACACCTTC.

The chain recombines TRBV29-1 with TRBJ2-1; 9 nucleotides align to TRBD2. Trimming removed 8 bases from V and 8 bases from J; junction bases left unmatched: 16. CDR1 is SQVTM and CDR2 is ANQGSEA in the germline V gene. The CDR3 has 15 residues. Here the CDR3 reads CSSPGLATDGDEQFF. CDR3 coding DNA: TGCAGCTCACCGGGACTAGCTACTGATGGCGATGAGCAGTTCTTC.

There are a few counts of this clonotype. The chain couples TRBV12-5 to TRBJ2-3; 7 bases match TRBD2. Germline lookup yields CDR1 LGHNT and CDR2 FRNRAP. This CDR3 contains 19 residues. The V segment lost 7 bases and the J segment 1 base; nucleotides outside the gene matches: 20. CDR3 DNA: TGTGCTAGTGAATCTGGGCAGGGAATTAGACGGGAGGGCACAGATACGCAGTATTTT. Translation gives CASESGQGIRREGTDTQYF. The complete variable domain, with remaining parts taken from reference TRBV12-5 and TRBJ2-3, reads DARVTQTPRHKVTEMGQEVTMRCQPILGHNTVFWYRQTMMQGLELLAYFRNRAPLDDSGMPKDRFSAEMPDATLATLKIQPSEPRDSAVYFCASESGQGIRREGTDTQYFGPGTRLTVL.

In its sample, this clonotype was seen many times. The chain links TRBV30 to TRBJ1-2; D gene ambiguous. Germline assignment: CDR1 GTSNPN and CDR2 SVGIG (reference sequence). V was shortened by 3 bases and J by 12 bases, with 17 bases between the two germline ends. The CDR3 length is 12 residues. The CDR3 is CAWRKRKTFHTF. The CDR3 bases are TGTGCCTGGAGAAAGCGGAAGACTTTCCACACCTTC.

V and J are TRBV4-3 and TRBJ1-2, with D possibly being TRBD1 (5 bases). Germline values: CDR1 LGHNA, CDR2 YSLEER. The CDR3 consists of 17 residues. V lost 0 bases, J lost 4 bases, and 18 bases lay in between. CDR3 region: CASSQDGAGPNFYGYTF. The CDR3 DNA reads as TGCGCCAGCAGCCAAGACGGAGCAGGGCCCAACTTCTATGGCTACACCTTC.

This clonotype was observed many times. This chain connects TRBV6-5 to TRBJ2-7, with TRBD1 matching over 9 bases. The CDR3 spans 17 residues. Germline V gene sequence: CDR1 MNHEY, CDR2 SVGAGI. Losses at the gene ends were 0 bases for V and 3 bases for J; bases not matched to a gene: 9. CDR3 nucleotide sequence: TGTGCCAGCAGTTACTCGGGGGTGCGGGACAGGGTCTACGAGCAGTACTTC. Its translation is CASSYSGVRDRVYEQYF.

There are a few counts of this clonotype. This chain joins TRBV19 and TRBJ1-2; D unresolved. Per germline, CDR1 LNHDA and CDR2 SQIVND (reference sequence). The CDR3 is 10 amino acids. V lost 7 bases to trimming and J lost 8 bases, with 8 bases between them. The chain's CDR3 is CASKDLGYTF. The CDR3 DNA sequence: TGTGCCAGTAAAGATCTCGGCTACACCTTC.

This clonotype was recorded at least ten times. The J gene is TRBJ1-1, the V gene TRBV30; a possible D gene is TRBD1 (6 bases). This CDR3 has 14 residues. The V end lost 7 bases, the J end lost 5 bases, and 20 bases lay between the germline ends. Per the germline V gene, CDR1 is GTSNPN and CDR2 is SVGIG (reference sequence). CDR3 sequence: CASHREGGTTEAFF. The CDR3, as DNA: TGTGCCTCACACCGAGAAGGGGGAACAACTGAAGCTTTCTTT.

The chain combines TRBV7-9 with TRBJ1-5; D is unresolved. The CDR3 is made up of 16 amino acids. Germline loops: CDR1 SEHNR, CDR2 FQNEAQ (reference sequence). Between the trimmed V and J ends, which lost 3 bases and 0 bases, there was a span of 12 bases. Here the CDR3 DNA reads TGTGCCAGCAGCTTGTTCCCTGGGGATAGCAATCAGCCCCAGCATTTT. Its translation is CASSLFPGDSNQPQHF.